The source of this T cell receptor (beta chain) is a study of blood T cell repertoires in COVID-19. Study-level information: The samples span acute and convalescent COVID-19 from the United States, Italy and Spain.

The germline CDR1 and CDR2 sequences are WSHSY and SAAADI. The CDR3 runs 15 residues. Trimming took 2 bases from V and 2 from J, leaving 10 bases between them. Authors' analysis steps: It was from reference gene primer amplification that nucleated cell counts were estimated. TCRdb's table, derived via immunoSEQ multiplex PCR, lists solely in-frame clones and lacks some. V, J and clone size reflect that table, while D and trimming were determined from the DNA. The sample has fewer than 300,000 clones, roughly 85% seen once. Study members were between roughly 18 and 100 years old and lived in 20 to 30 US regions. Participants were placed into cohorts based on the clinical history they reported.

The clonotype originates from a woman between 45 and 60 years old who had recovered from COVID-19. The sequenced sample was PBMCs or T cells enriched from blood (not recorded which). The V call is TRBV10-2, the J call TRBJ2-1; a weak D match, TRBD1 (5 bases). CDR3 bases: TGCGCCAGCAGTGAGGTGCAGGGCACCTACAATGAGCAGTTCTTC. Translated, it gives CASSEVQGTYNEQFF.